The next 32 T cell receptor beta chains were all read from a single sample in a study of technical replicates of blood from several donors. Only in-frame clones appear in the TCRdb table, and some are missing; sequencing was by immunoSEQ multiplex PCR. The sample has approximately 70,000 clones, more than 95% seen once; the top ten hold approximately 0.17%. The material sequenced was T cells isolated from PBMCs. The receptors stem from a human donor in good health.

The rearrangement links TRBV5-1 to TRBJ2-7; the D gene is possibly TRBD2 (5 bases). Trimming took off 8 bases at V and 5 bases at J, with 11 bases between the two ends. Germline CDR1 and CDR2: SGHRS and YFSETQ. The CDR3 length is 11 residues. CDR3 nucleotides: TGCGCCAGGGAGGCTAGGGACGAGCAGTACTTC. Translated: CAREARDEQYF.

The sample holds one count of this clone. The J gene is TRBJ2-5, the V gene TRBV6-6, with 8 bases matching TRBD2. CDR3 size: 16 residues. Germline V gives CDR1 MNHNY, CDR2 SVGAGI (reference sequence). V lost 0 bases, J lost 3 bases, and 6 bases stayed unmatched. CDR3 region: CASSYSNRGGKETQYF. The CDR3 nucleotides are TGTGCCAGCAGTTACTCGAACCGGGGGGGCAAAGAGACCCAGTACTTC.

V is TRBV7-8 and J is TRBJ2-1; D perhaps matches TRBD2 (5 bases). Germline-derived CDR1 and CDR2 are SGHVS and FQNEAQ. This CDR3 region has 13 residues. V lost 1 base to trimming and J lost 10 bases, with 11 bases between them. The CDR3 sequence is CASSLVRGQEQFF. CDR3 nucleotide sequence: TGTGCCAGCAGCTTAGTTCGGGGTCAAGAGCAGTTCTTC. Full variable domain (missing parts from reference TRBV7-8 and TRBJ2-1): GAGVSQSPRYKVAKRGQDVALRCDPISGHVSLFWYQQALGQGPEFLTYFQNEAQLDKSGLPSDRFFAERPEGSVSTLKIQRTQQEDSAVYLCASSLVRGQEQFFGPGTRLTVL.

This rearrangement joins TRBV30 to TRBJ2-7, with TRBD1 matching 7 bases. The CDR3 consists of 12 residues. Trimming cost V 5 bases and J 3 bases; bases outside gene matches: 4. Germline loops: CDR1 GTSNPN, CDR2 SVGIG (reference sequence). CDR3 DNA sequence: TGTGCCTGGGCTCCAGGGGGCTACGAGCAGTACTTC. Translated, it gives CAWAPGGYEQYF.

This rearrangement joins TRBV10-2 to TRBJ2-5; 10 positions match TRBD2. Germline assignment: CDR1 WSHSY and CDR2 SAAADI. The CDR3 extends over 17 amino acids. Unmatched junction bases numbered 11, after V lost 2 bases and J lost 5 bases. The CDR3 is CASSEVPSGGPGETQYF. The CDR3 coding sequence is TGCGCCAGCAGTGAGGTCCCTAGCGGGGGACCAGGGGAGACCCAGTACTTC.

The chain couples TRBV28 to TRBJ1-5, with D maybe TRBD1 (5 bases). CDR1 and CDR2 (germline): MDHEN, SYDVKM. The CDR3 has 15 residues. Deletions cut 5 bases from V and 0 bases from J, with 11 bases between. The CDR3 region is CASSGPGYSNQPQHF. CDR3 sequence (DNA): TGTGCCAGCAGTGGCCCAGGGTATAGCAATCAGCCCCAGCATTTT.

This chain connects TRBV15 to TRBJ2-2; D is uncertain. Per the germline V gene, CDR1 is LNHNV and CDR2 is YYDKDF (reference sequence). With 3 bases removed from V and 3 bases from J, the gap between germline ends came to 14 bases. The length of the CDR3 is 16 residues. In nucleotides, the CDR3 is TGTGCCACCAGCAGGAGATTGCTTCCCGACACCGGGGAGCTGTTTTTT. It yields the protein CATSRRLLPDTGELFF.

A single count supports this clone. The CDR3 sequence is CASREGPGSGELFF. The CDR3 coding sequence is TGTGCCAGCAGGGAGGGCCCGGGGTCCGGGGAGCTGTTTTTT. J is TRBJ2-2 and V is TRBV6-6; weak D call: TRBD2 (6 bases). This CDR3 comprises 14 residues. CDR1 is MNHNY and CDR2 is SVGAGI in the germline V gene (reference sequence). V lost 6 bases to trimming and J lost 6 bases, with 14 bases between them.

With regard to this clone: A junction end diverges from the germline sequence, so it may reflect a read error. This rearrangement joins TRBV9 to TRBJ1-2; TRBD1 agrees at 9 bases. From germline, CDR1 is SGDLS and CDR2 YYNGEE. The CDR3 has 13 amino acids. CDR3 DNA sequence: TGTGCCAGCAGCGGTCTCCTAAAACAGGGGGCCCAATTC. Translation: CASSGLLKQGAQF.

V is TRBV6-5 and J is TRBJ2-7, with 10 bases lining up with TRBD1. The CDR3 loop spans 15 amino acids. Germline CDR1 and CDR2: MNHEY and SVGAGI. V dropped 6 bases and J dropped 4; count of bases not matched to a gene: 9. In DNA form, the CDR3 reads TGTGCCAGCAGCCTTGGGGGGGACAGGGGTTACGAGCAGTACTTC. It specifies CASSLGGDRGYEQYF.

This clone was recorded only once. The CDR3 here is CASSAGTVRTDTQYF. Written as DNA, the CDR3 is TGTGCCAGCAGCGCCGGGACAGTCCGCACAGATACGCAGTATTTT. V and J are TRBV6-1 and TRBJ2-3; 7 bases align to TRBD1. Unmatched junction bases numbered 7, after V lost 6 bases and J lost 1 base. CDR1 is MNHNS, CDR2 SASEGT, per germline. CDR3 length equals 15 residues.

The V gene is TRBV4-1, the J gene TRBJ1-4, with D hard to call. The CDR3 is 16 residues long. CDR1 is MGHRA and CDR2 is YSYEKL in the germline V gene. V was clipped by 1 base and J by 4 bases, with 13 bases between them. In DNA, the CDR3 is TGCGCCAGCAGCCAAGTTACTGAGACACTTAATGAAAAACTGTTTTTT. Translating it yields CASSQVTETLNEKLFF.

The chain carries TRBV7-9 and TRBJ2-5; D is uncertain. Deletions cut 5 bases from V and 0 bases from J, with 4 bases between. The CDR3 is made up of 12 amino acids. CDR1 is SEHNR, CDR2 FQNEAQ, per germline (reference sequence). The CDR3 loop reads CASSRYQETQYF. The CDR3 DNA reads as TGTGCCAGCAGCCGGTACCAAGAGACCCAGTACTTC.

The chain combines TRBV6-6 with TRBJ1-5, with 7 bases that match TRBD1. The germline CDR1 and CDR2 sequences are MNHNY and SVGAGI (reference sequence). The CDR3 is made up of 14 amino acids. V lost 3 bases, J lost 5 bases, and 4 bases stayed unmatched. CDR3: CASSYTGEYQPQHF. The CDR3 nucleotides read TGTGCCAGCAGTTATACAGGGGAATATCAGCCCCAGCATTTT.

The CDR3 sequence is CASSLGLASYNEQFF. DNA for the CDR3: TGTGCCAGCAGTTTGGGACTAGCATCCTACAATGAGCAGTTCTTC. V gene TRBV27 combines with J gene TRBJ2-1; TRBD2 aligns across 9 bases. This CDR3 has 15 residues. Germline trimming cut 3 bases from V and 1 base from J; bases unmatched to any gene: 1. Germline lookup yields CDR1 MNHEY and CDR2 SMNVEV (reference sequence).

The chain has TRBV19 and TRBJ2-5, with D hard to call. There are 14 residues in the CDR3. The ends were cut back, 6 bases at V and 2 bases at J, with 13 bases in the middle. The germline CDR1 and CDR2 sequences are LNHDA and SQIVND (reference sequence). Here the CDR3 reads CASSFDGSQETQYF. CDR3 in DNA: TGTGCCAGTAGCTTTGACGGGTCGCAAGAGACCCAGTACTTC.

V gene TRBV4-2 combines with J gene TRBJ2-7; a possible D gene is TRBD2 (6 bases). The CDR3 is 15 amino acids. V lost 0 bases and J 2 bases, leaving 11 bases between the germline ends. Germline V CDR1 and CDR2: LGHNA, YNFKEQ. CDR3 nucleotide sequence: TGTGCCAGCAGCCAAGAGGAGGGCCTTCCCTACGAGCAGTACTTC. Its protein is CASSQEEGLPYEQYF.

The table lists this clone with a count of one. This sequence joins TRBV5-1 and TRBJ2-7; 7 bases line up with TRBD2. The CDR3 length is 14 residues. Germline V gives CDR1 SGHRS, CDR2 YFSETQ. V shed 3 bases and J 3 bases; nucleotides not matched to a gene: 6. The CDR3 nucleotides read TGCGCCAGCAGCTATGGAGGGGAGGGCTACGAGCAGTACTTC. This gives the protein CASSYGGEGYEQYF.

The chain couples TRBV28 to TRBJ1-1; tentatively, D is TRBD1 (6 bases). Per germline, CDR1 MDHEN and CDR2 SYDVKM. V lost 4 bases to trimming and J lost 7 bases, with 13 bases between them. The CDR3 is 13 amino acids. CDR3 sequence (DNA): TGTGCCAGCAGTTCTCAGGGGAGGGGTGAAGCTTTCTTT. Its protein is CASSSQGRGEAFF.

The genes are TRBV18 and TRBJ2-1, with TRBD2 identical over 14 bases. This CDR3 contains 17 residues. Germline trimming cut 5 bases from V and 0 bases from J; bases unmatched to any gene: 3. The germline V gene encodes CDR1 KGHSH and CDR2 LQKENI. The DNA of the CDR3 is TGTGCCAGCTCAGTGACTAGCGGGGGGGCCTCCTACAATGAGCAGTTCTTC. Translating it yields CASSVTSGGASYNEQFF.

The chain employs TRBV15 and TRBJ2-7; TRBD1 matches 8 bases. Germline loops: CDR1 LNHNV, CDR2 YYDKDF (reference sequence). CDR3 length: 14 residues. The J segment lost 4 bases and the V segment lost 4 bases, leaving 6 bases of the junction unmatched. CDR3: CATSIGTGGYEQYF. CDR3 sequence (DNA): TGTGCCACCAGCATAGGGACAGGAGGGTACGAGCAGTACTTC.

This chain links TRBV5-6 with TRBJ2-5; no definite D call. The length of the CDR3 is 17 residues. Trimming removed 0 bases at V and 2 bases at J, with 17 bases between. CDR1 and CDR2 (germline): SGHDT, YYEEEE. CDR3 amino acids: CASSLGFASGLQETQYF. Written as DNA, the CDR3 is TGTGCCAGCAGCTTGGGGTTTGCCTCAGGTCTGCAAGAGACCCAGTACTTC. The full variable domain, rest sourced from reference TRBV5-6 and TRBJ2-5, is DAGVTQSPTHLIKTRGQQVTLRCSPKSGHDTVSWYQQALGQGPQFIFQYYEEEERQRGNFPDRFSGHQFPNYSSELNVNALLLGDSALYLCASSLGFASGLQETQYFGPGTRLLVL.

This clone was counted a single time. The chain links TRBV7-9 to TRBJ1-1, with TRBD1 as a possible D gene (5 bases). Germline V lookup: CDR1 SEHNR, CDR2 FQNEAQ (reference sequence). The ends were cut back, 7 bases at V and 5 bases at J, with 14 bases in the middle. The CDR3 contains 13 residues. CDR3 region: CASTLGSGTEAFF. CDR3 coding DNA: TGTGCCAGCACCCTGGGGTCAGGGACTGAAGCTTTCTTT. The full variable domain, with the rest looked up from reference TRBV7-9 and TRBJ1-1, is DTGVSQNPRHKITKRGQNVTFRCDPISEHNRLYWYRQTLGQGPEFLTYFQNEAQLEKSRLLSDRFSAERPKGSFSTLEIQRTEQGDSAMYLCASTLGSGTEAFFGQGTRLTVV.

The genes are TRBV5-1 and TRBJ1-5; a possible D gene is TRBD1 (6 bases). V dropped 2 bases and J dropped 6 bases, with 12 bases sitting between them. Per germline, CDR1 SGHRS and CDR2 YFSETQ. This CDR3 spans 14 amino acids. The CDR3 DNA is TGCGCCAGCAGCTTAGCGGGGGCTGGTCAGCCCCAGCATTTT. It yields the protein CASSLAGAGQPQHF.

The CDR3 sequence is CASSLARGLAGVSYEQYF. The DNA for the CDR3 is TGTGCCAGCAGCTTAGCTAGAGGACTAGCGGGAGTATCCTACGAGCAGTACTTC. V is TRBV11-2 and J is TRBJ2-7, with 13 bases lining up with TRBD2. This CDR3 region has 18 residues. The J segment lost 1 base and the V segment lost 1 base, leaving 7 bases of the junction unmatched. Germline loops: CDR1 SGHAT, CDR2 FQNNGV. The whole variable domain, remainder taken from reference TRBV11-2 and TRBJ2-7, is EAGVAQSPRYKIIEKRQSVAFWCNPISGHATLYWYQQILGQGPKLLIQFQNNGVVDDSQLPKDRFSAERLKGVDSTLKIQPAKLEDSAVYLCASSLARGLAGVSYEQYFGPGTRLTVT.

This clone was seen only once. This chain links TRBV10-3 with TRBJ1-2; maybe TRBD1 (5 bases). In germline, CDR1 is ENHRY, CDR2 SYGVKD. The V end was cut by 0 bases, the J end by 4 bases, with 6 bases between. CDR3 size: 13 residues. The DNA for the CDR3 is TGTGCCATCAGTGAGTCGGGACTCTATGGCTACACCTTC. Its protein product is CAISESGLYGYTF.

This clone was found once. The chain's CDR3 is CASSPDRGIEKLFF. In DNA, the CDR3 is TGCGCCAGCAGCCCGGACAGGGGCATTGAAAAACTGTTTTTT. The rearrangement joins TRBV5-1 to TRBJ1-4; 9 bases are shared with TRBD1. This CDR3 region has 14 residues. From germline, CDR1 is SGHRS and CDR2 YFSETQ. Trimming cost V 4 bases and J 7 bases; bases outside gene matches: 5.

CDR3 nucleotide sequence: TGTGCCAGCAGACCAGGACAGGGTTTTGGAGATACGCAGTATTTT. Protein sequence: CASRPGQGFGDTQYF. This chain joins TRBV7-9 and TRBJ2-3, with 8 bases identical to TRBD1. Germline CDR1 reads SEHNR; CDR2 reads FQNEAQ (reference sequence). With V trimmed by 6 bases and J by 5 bases, 10 bases remained unmatched. The CDR3 totals 15 residues.

The CDR3 protein is CASSQPGQGGNEQFF. For the CDR3, the DNA is TGCGCCAGCAGCCAGCCGGGACAGGGAGGCAATGAGCAGTTCTTC. This chain links TRBV4-1 with TRBJ2-1, with TRBD1 matching over 9 bases. V dropped 3 bases and J dropped 6; count of bases not matched to a gene: 6. In germline, CDR1 is MGHRA, CDR2 YSYEKL. The CDR3 runs to 15 residues.

This rearrangement joins TRBV7-6 to TRBJ1-2, with TRBD1 identical over 11 bases. This CDR3 is built from 15 residues. V gave up 5 bases and J gave up 2 bases; unmatched junction bases: 4. From germline, CDR1 is SGHVS and CDR2 FNYEAQ. The CDR3 sequence: CASSPGTGGNYGYTF. The CDR3 nucleotides are TGTGCCAGCAGCCCAGGGACAGGGGGAAACTATGGCTACACCTTC.

The V call is TRBV10-1, the J call TRBJ1-1, with TRBD1 as a possible D gene (6 bases). The germline V and J ends were trimmed by 3 bases and 1 base, with 9 bases remaining between them. CDR1 is WNHNN, CDR2 SYGVQD, per germline (reference sequence). This CDR3 region has 14 residues. DNA of the CDR3: TGCGCCAGCAGTGATGGGACACCGAACACTGAAGCTTTCTTT. Protein product: CASSDGTPNTEAFF.

The chain links TRBV2 to TRBJ2-3, with 8 bases that match TRBD2. Germline loops: CDR1 SNHLY, CDR2 FYNNEI. V lost 8 bases to trimming and J lost 3 bases; unmatched junction nucleotides: 7. CDR3 length equals 14 residues. The CDR3 region has the DNA TGTGCCAGCGACCGGGAGGGTGGGACAGATACGCAGTATTTT. It yields the protein CASDREGGTDTQYF.